This TCR beta chain appears in the sequencing data of a study of T-cell reconstitution after alpha-beta-depleted transplantation in children. The CDR3 has 16 amino acids. Germline V gene sequence: CDR1 LNHNV, CDR2 YYDKDF (reference sequence). Preparation of the TCRbeta library was carried out with unique molecular identifiers. Each CDR3 protein gets one entry after TCRdb re-called the PCR reads with MiXCR. The sample records about a million distinct CDR3 sequences, about 31% being singletons. As to this clonotype: A read error may produce the germline difference seen at one junction end.

This TCR was sampled from a boy in the first two years of life who had a stem cell transplant for SCID, so the T cells may come from the graft donor. Sample: PBMCs, mostly from graft donor cells, taken 360 days after TCRalphabeta/CD19-depleted stem cell transplant. The J gene is TRBJ1-2, the V gene TRBV15, with TRBD1 identical over 8 bases. The CDR3 is CATSRDGSRDRTDGSF. CDR3 nucleotides: TGTGCCACCAGCAGAGATGGATCCCGGGACAGGACGGATGGGAGCTTC.